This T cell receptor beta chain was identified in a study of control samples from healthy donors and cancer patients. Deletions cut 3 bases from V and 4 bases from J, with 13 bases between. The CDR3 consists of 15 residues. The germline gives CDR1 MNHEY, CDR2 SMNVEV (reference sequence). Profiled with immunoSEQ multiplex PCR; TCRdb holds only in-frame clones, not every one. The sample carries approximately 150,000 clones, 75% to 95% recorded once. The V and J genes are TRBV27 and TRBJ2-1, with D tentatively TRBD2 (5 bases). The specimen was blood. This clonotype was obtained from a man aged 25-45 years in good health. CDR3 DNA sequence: TGTGCCAGCAGTTTCCCTGGACTGGCATACAATGAGCAGTTCTTC. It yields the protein CASSFPGLAYNEQFF.